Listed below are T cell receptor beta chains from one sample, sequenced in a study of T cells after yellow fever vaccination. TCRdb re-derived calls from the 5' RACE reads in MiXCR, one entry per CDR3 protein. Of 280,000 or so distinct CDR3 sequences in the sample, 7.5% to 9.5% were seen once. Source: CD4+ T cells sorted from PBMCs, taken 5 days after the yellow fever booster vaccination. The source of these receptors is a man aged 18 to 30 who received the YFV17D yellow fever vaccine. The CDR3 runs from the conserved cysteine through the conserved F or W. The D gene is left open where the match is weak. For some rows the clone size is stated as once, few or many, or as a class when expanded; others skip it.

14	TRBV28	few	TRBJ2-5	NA	CASSTTGGAETQYF	TGTGCCAGCAGTACCACCGGCGGCGCGGAGACCCAGTACTTC
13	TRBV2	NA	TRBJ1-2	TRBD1	CDSRATTGAGYTF	TGTGACAGCAGAGCCACGACAGGGGCTGGCTACACCTTC
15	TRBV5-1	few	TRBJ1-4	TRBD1	CASSRWTGGLEKLFF	TGCGCCAGCAGCAGGTGGACAGGGGGATTGGAAAAACTGTTTTTT
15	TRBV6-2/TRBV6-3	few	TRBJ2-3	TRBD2	CASSYPSGGIDTQYF	TGTGCCAGCAGTTACCCTAGCGGGGGAATAGATACGCAGTATTTT
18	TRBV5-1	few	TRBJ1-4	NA	CASRLGATPVTTNEKLFF	TGCGCCAGCAGGTTGGGTGCCACCCCGGTCACAACTAATGAAAAACTGTTTTTT
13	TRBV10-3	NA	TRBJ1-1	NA	CAISAQENTEAFF	TGTGCCATCAGTGCCCAGGAGAACACTGAAGCTTTCTTT
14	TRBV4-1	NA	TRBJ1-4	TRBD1	CASSQGQGSEKLFF	TGCGCCAGCAGCCAAGGACAGGGCAGCGAAAAACTGTTTTTT
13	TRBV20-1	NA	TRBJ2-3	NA	CSAIPLAADTQYF	TGCAGTGCCATCCCCCTAGCCGCAGATACGCAGTATTTT
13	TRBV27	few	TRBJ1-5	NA	CASSSTRGQPQHF	TGTGCCAGCAGTTCCACCCGTGGGCAGCCCCAGCATTTT
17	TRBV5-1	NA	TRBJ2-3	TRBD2	CASSYPGLAGHTDTQYF	TGCGCCAGCAGCTACCCGGGACTAGCGGGGCACACAGATACGCAGTATTTT
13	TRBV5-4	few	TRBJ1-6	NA	CASSTTANSPLHF	TGTGCCAGCAGCACGACGGCGAATTCACCCCTCCACTTT
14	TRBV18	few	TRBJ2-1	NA	CASSPLRSYNEQFF	TGTGCCAGCTCACCACTCCGATCCTACAATGAGCAGTTCTTC
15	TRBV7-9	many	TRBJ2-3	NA	CASSLTSGATDTQYF	TGTGCCAGCAGCCTAACATCCGGGGCCACAGATACGCAGTATTTT
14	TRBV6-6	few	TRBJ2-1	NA	CASSSPQGYNEQFF	TGTGCCAGCAGTTCCCCTCAGGGATACAATGAGCAGTTCTTC
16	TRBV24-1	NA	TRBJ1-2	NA	CATSDPAKAGDYGYTF	TGTGCCACCAGTGATCCCGCTAAGGCGGGGGACTATGGCTACACCTTC
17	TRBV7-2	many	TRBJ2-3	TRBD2	CASSPALAGPRGDTQYF	TGTGCCAGCAGCCCAGCCCTAGCGGGGCCTAGGGGAGATACGCAGTATTTT